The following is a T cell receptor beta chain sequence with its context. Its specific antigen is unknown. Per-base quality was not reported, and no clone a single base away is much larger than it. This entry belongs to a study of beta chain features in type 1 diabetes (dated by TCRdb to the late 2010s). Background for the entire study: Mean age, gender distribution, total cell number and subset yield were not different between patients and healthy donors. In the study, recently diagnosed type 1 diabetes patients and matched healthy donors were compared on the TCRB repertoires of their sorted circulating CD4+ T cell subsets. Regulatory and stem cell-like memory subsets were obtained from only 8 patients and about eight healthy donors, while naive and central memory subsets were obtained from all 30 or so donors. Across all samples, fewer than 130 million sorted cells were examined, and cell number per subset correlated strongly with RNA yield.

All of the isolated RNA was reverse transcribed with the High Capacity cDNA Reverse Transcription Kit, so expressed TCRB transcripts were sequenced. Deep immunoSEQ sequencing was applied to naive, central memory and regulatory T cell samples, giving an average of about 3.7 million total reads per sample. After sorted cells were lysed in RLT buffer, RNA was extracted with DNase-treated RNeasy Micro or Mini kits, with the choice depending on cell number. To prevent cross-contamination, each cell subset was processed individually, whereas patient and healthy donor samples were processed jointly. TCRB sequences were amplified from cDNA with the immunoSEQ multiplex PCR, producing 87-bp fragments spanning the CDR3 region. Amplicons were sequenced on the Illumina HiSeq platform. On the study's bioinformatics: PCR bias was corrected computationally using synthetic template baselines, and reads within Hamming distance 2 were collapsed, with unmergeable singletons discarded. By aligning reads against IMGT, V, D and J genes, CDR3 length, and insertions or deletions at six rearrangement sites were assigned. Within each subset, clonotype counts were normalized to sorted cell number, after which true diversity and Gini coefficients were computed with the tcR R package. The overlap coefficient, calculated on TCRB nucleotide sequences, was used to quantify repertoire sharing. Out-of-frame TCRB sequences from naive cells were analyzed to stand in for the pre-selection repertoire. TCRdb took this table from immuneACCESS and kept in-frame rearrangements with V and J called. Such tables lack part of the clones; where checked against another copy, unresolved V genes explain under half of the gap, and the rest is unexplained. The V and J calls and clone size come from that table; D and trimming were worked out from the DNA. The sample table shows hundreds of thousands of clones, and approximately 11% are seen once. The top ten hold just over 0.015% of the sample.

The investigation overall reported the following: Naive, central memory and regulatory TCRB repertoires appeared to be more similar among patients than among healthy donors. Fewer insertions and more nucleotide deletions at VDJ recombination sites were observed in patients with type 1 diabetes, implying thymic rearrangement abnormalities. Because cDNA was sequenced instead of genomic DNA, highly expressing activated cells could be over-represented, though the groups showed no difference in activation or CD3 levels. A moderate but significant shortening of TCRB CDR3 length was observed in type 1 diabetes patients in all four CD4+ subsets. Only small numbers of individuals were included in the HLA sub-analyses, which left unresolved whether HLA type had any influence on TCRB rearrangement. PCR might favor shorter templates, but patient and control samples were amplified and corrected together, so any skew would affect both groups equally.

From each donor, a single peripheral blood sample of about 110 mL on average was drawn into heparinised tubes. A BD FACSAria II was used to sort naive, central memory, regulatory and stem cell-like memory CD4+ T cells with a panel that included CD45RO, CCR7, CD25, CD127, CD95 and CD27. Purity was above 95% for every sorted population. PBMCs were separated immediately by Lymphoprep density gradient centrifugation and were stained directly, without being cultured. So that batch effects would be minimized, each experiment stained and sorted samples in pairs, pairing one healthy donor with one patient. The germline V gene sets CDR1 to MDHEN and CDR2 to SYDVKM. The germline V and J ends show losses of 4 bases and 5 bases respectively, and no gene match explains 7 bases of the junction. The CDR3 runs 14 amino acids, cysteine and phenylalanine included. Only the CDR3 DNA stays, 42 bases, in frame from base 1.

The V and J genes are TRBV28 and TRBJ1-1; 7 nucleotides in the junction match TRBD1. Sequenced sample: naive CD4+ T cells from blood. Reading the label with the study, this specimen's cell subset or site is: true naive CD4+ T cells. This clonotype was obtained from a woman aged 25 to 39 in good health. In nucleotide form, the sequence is TGTGCCAGCAGTTCACCAGGGGGTAAAACTGAAGCTTTCTTT. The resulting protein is CASSSPGGKTEAFF.